This is a list of T cell receptor beta chains from one sample in a study of blood T cell repertoires in COVID-19. Using immunoSEQ multiplex PCR, the repertoire was profiled, and TCRdb retains in-frame clones only, with some absent. The table records roughly 230,000 clones, more than 70% of them present only once. The sample comprised peripheral blood. Receptor source: a man aged 35 to 55 with active or convalescent COVID-19. The CDR3 runs from the conserved cysteine through the conserved F or W. D genes are given only for firm matches. Only part of the rows carry a size: once, few, many, or a class if the clone is expanded.

D gene	J gene	clone size	V gene	CDR3 protein	CDR3 DNA
.	TRBJ2-2	.	TRBV3-1/TRBV3-2	CASSPPSGYTGELFF	TGTGCCAGCAGCCCCCCGTCAGGGTACACCGGGGAGCTGTTTTTT
TRBD1	TRBJ2-7	.	TRBV11-3	CASSATGSVEQYF	TGTGCCAGCAGCGCGACAGGGTCGGTCGAGCAGTACTTC
.	TRBJ2-5	.	TRBV10-3	CAISEPTSRNGETQYF	TGTGCCATCAGTGAACCGACATCCCGGAATGGGGAGACCCAGTACTTC
TRBD1	TRBJ1-5	.	TRBV4-1	CASSRLGQGSNQPQHF	TGCGCCAGCAGCCGCCTAGGACAGGGCAGCAATCAGCCCCAGCATTTT
TRBD1	TRBJ1-2	.	TRBV27	CASSGQGLNYGYTF	TGTGCCAGCAGTGGACAGGGGCTCAACTATGGCTACACCTTC
TRBD1	TRBJ2-1	.	TRBV5-1	CASSLLGTVDNEQFF	TGCGCCAGCAGCTTGTTGGGGACAGTTGATAATGAGCAGTTCTTC
.	TRBJ2-3	.	TRBV5-1	CASSLGGTQDTQYF	TGCGCCAGCAGCTTGGGAGGGACACAAGATACGCAGTATTTT
.	TRBJ2-3	.	TRBV5-4	CASSLAVSTDTQYF	TGTGCCAGCAGCTTAGCGGTTAGCACAGATACGCAGTATTTT
.	TRBJ1-1	.	TRBV2	CASREATSYGEAFF	TGTGCCAGCAGGGAAGCGACATCTTACGGTGAAGCTTTCTTT
TRBD1	TRBJ1-6	.	TRBV5-8	CASRPGTGASSYNSPLHF	TGTGCCAGCAGACCCGGGACAGGGGCCAGCTCCTATAATTCACCCCTCCACTTT
.	TRBJ2-5	.	TRBV7-9	CASSGGSGTSQETQYF	TGTGCCAGCAGCGGCGGGTCCGGGACATCCCAAGAGACCCAGTACTTC
.	TRBJ1-1	.	TRBV11-2	CASSLGQTLNTEAFF	TGTGCCAGCAGCTTAGGACAGACCTTGAACACTGAAGCTTTCTTT
.	TRBJ2-7	.	TRBV20-1	CSARDADEQYF	TGCAGTGCTAGAGATGCAGACGAGCAGTACTTC
TRBD2	TRBJ2-4	.	TRBV11-3	CASSLDQTSPIQYF	TGTGCCAGCAGCTTAGATCAGACTAGCCCCATTCAGTACTTC
.	TRBJ2-5	.	TRBV5-5	CASSSWGGPFEETQYF	TGTGCCAGCAGCTCGTGGGGCGGACCCTTTGAAGAGACCCAGTACTTC
.	TRBJ1-5	once	TRBV7-9	CASSLDSGSTQHF	TGTGCCAGCAGCTTAGACAGTGGGTCGACCCAGCATTTT
TRBD1	TRBJ2-3	.	TRBV5-1	CASSPDRGDRDTQYF	TGCGCCAGCAGTCCCGACAGGGGCGACCGTGATACGCAGTATTTT
.	TRBJ2-1	.	TRBV27	CASTLAGYRDEQFF	TGTGCCAGCACCCTCGCGGGGTATAGGGATGAGCAGTTCTTC
.	TRBJ1-2	.	TRBV6-6	CASSQSGDYGYTF	TGTGCCAGCAGCCAGTCGGGGGACTATGGCTACACCTTC
.	TRBJ1-5	.	TRBV9	CASSVEGNPNQPQHF	TGTGCCAGCAGCGTAGAGGGGAACCCCAATCAGCCCCAGCATTTT
TRBD2	TRBJ2-2	.	TRBV30	CAWSRLAGAGGELFF	TGTGCCTGGAGTCGACTAGCGGGGGCAGGCGGGGAGCTGTTTTTT
.	TRBJ1-3	.	TRBV11-3	CASSLSPVDTIYF	TGTGCCAGCAGCTTATCCCCGGTGGACACCATATATTTT
.	TRBJ1-1	.	TRBV10-1	CASSETAATEAFF	TGCGCCAGCAGTGAGACCGCGGCCACTGAAGCTTTCTTT
.	TRBJ2-5	.	TRBV19	CASSGTSPQRLKETQYF	TGTGCCAGTAGTGGAACTAGCCCTCAGCGATTAAAAGAGACCCAGTACTTC
.	TRBJ1-1	.	TRBV19	CASKGPLNTEAFF	TGTGCCAGTAAGGGGCCTTTGAACACTGAAGCTTTCTTT
.	TRBJ1-2	.	TRBV6-5	CASSYGGWAPSTF	TGTGCCAGCAGTTACGGCGGGTGGGCGCCCTCCACCTTC
.	TRBJ1-2	.	TRBV9	CASSPRTVAYYGYTF	TGTGCCAGCAGCCCAAGGACAGTAGCTTACTATGGCTACACCTTC
.	TRBJ1-4	.	TRBV12-3/TRBV12-4	CASRRPGGKLFF	TGTGCCAGCCGACGGCCGGGGGGAAAACTGTTTTTT
TRBD1	TRBJ1-2	.	TRBV28	CASSAGGEGDYGYTF	TGTGCCAGCAGTGCAGGGGGCGAGGGTGACTATGGCTACACCTTC
.	TRBJ2-7	once	TRBV7-8	CASSPLIEQYF	TGTGCCAGCAGCCCACTAATCGAGCAGTACTTC
.	TRBJ2-2	few	TRBV3-1/TRBV3-2	CASSDNSYTGELFF	TGTGCCAGCAGCGATAACAGCTACACCGGGGAGCTGTTTTTT
.	TRBJ1-5	.	TRBV30	CAWSVVQGPQHF	TGTGCCTGGAGTGTTGTACAGGGTCCCCAGCATTTT
TRBD1	TRBJ2-7	.	TRBV6-6	CASSPPGGYEQYF	TGTGCCAGCAGTCCCCCAGGGGGATACGAGCAGTACTTC
TRBD1	TRBJ2-2	.	TRBV24-1	CATSDSGTVGELFF	TGTGCCACCAGTGATTCCGGGACAGTCGGGGAGCTGTTTTTT
TRBD2	TRBJ2-7	.	TRBV5-1	CASSGRLAGASEQYF	TGCGCCAGCAGCGGACGACTAGCGGGAGCCAGCGAGCAGTACTTC
TRBD2	TRBJ2-3	.	TRBV25-1	CASSGLTSSGASTDTQYF	TGTGCCAGCAGTGGACTTACGAGTAGCGGGGCTAGCACAGATACGCAGTATTTT
.	TRBJ1-2	.	TRBV19	CASKARDYGYTF	TGTGCCAGTAAGGCGAGGGACTATGGCTACACCTTC
TRBD1	TRBJ1-1	.	TRBV30	CAWKSQGAAEAFF	TGTGCCTGGAAGTCACAGGGGGCTGCTGAAGCTTTCTTT
TRBD1	TRBJ1-3	few	TRBV18	CASSPPGQTISGNTIYF	TGTGCCAGCTCACCGCCGGGACAGACCATCTCTGGAAACACCATATATTTT
.	TRBJ2-1	.	TRBV18	CASSPSGQKLSSYNEQFF	TGTGCCAGCTCACCATCGGGACAAAAGCTGAGCTCCTACAATGAGCAGTTCTTC
TRBD1	TRBJ2-3	.	TRBV18	CASSPGQGRDTQYF	TGTGCCAGCTCACCGGGACAGGGACGCGATACGCAGTATTTT